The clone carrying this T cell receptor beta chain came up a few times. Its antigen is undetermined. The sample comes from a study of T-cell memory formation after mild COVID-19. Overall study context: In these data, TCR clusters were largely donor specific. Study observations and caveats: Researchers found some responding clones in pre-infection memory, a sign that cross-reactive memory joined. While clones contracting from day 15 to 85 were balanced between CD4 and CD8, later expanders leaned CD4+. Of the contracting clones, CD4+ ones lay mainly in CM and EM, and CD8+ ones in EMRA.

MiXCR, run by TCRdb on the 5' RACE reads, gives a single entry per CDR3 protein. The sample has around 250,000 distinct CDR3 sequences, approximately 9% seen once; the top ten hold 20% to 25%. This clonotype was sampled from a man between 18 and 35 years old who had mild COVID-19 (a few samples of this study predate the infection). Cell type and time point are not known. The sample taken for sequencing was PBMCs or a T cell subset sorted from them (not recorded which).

This chain's CDR3 is CASSVMEGSYNEQFF. The CDR3, as DNA: TGTGCCAGCAGCGTAATGGAGGGTTCCTACAATGAGCAGTTCTTC. The chain joins TRBV9 to TRBJ2-1, with D possibly being TRBD2 (6 bases). The CDR3 is made up of 15 amino acids. V was clipped by 1 base and J by 1 base, with 9 bases between them. Germline assignment: CDR1 SGDLS and CDR2 YYNGEE.